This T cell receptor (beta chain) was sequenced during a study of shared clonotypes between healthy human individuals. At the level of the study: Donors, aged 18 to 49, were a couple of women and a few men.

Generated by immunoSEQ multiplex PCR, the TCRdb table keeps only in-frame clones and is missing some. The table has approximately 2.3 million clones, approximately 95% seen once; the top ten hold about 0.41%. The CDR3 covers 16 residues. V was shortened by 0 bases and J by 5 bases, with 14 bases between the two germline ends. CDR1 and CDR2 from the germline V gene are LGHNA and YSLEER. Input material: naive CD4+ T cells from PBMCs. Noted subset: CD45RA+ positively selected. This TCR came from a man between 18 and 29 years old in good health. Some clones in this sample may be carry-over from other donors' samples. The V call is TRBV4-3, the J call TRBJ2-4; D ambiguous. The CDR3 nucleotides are TGCGCCAGCAGCCAAGATTTGGCCAGGCCCCAAAACATTCAGTACTTC. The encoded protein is CASSQDLARPQNIQYF.